These 25 T cell receptor beta chains share one sample of origin, sequenced in a study of cytotoxic CD8 clonotypes in ibrutinib-treated CLL. TCRdb's table, derived via immunoSEQ multiplex PCR, lists solely in-frame clones and lacks some. This sample carries roughly 49,000 clones, 75% to 90% of them seen once, and the ten largest clones take roughly 20%. Sequenced material: PBMCs, taken after 24 months of ibrutinib treatment. These receptors were obtained from a human donor with chronic lymphocytic leukemia.

The chain recombines TRBV30 with TRBJ2-2; no reliable D call. The CDR3 is 13 residues long. V was clipped by 3 bases and J by 7 bases, with 12 bases between them. Per the germline V gene, CDR1 is GTSNPN and CDR2 is SVGIG (reference sequence). In DNA form, the CDR3 reads TGTGCCTGGAGCACCCTCCGTTTCGGGGAGCTGTTTTTT. Its protein is CAWSTLRFGELFF.

The CDR3 DNA is TGTGCCAGCAGCCGGGACAGGGGCTATGGCTACACCTTC. Its protein is CASSRDRGYGYTF. V gene TRBV7-2 combines with J gene TRBJ1-2; 10 nucleotides align to TRBD1. The CDR3 extends over 13 amino acids. Germline-derived CDR1 and CDR2 are SGHTA and FQGNSA. After removal of 5 bases from V and 4 bases from J, the junction contained 1 base not matched to a gene.

The chain joins TRBV10-3 to TRBJ2-1; the match to TRBD2 covers 14 bases. Germline V gives CDR1 ENHRY, CDR2 SYGVKD. The V gene end was trimmed by 4 bases and the J gene end by 7 bases; junction bases not matched to a gene: 9. The CDR3 spans 17 residues. The CDR3 region has the DNA TGTGCCATCAGTGGGGCTACCGGGACTAGCGGGGGAAATGAGCAGTTCTTC. Its protein is CAISGATGTSGGNEQFF.

This clone was seen just once. The V call is TRBV29-1, the J call TRBJ1-2, with D possibly being TRBD1 (5 bases). V was cut by 0 bases and J by 9 bases, with 14 bases left in between. CDR3 size: 13 residues. Germline V gene data show CDR1 as SQVTM and CDR2 as ANQGSEA. DNA of the CDR3: TGCAGCGTTGAAGATCGGGCAGGGTATCGCTACACCTTC. This encodes CSVEDRAGYRYTF.

The chain employs TRBV9 and TRBJ1-4; weak D call: TRBD1 (5 bases). The V gene lost 3 bases and the J gene lost 7 bases, with 22 bases spanning the gap. The CDR3 covers 17 residues. Germline V gene data show CDR1 as SGDLS and CDR2 as YYNGEE. In DNA form, the CDR3 reads TGTGCCAGCAGCGGGAGCCTCGATTCCGGGACGCGTGAAAAACTGTTTTTT. It specifies CASSGSLDSGTREKLFF. The entire variable domain, with the rest obtained from reference TRBV9 and TRBJ1-4, is as follows: DSGVTQTPKHLITATGQRVTLRCSPRSGDLSVYWYQQSLDQGLQFLIQYYNGEERAKGNILERFSAQQFPDLHSELNLSSLELGDSALYFCASSGSLDSGTREKLFFGSGTQLSVL.

The chain employs TRBV19 and TRBJ1-2; no clear D gene. There are 18 residues in the CDR3. The ends were cut back, 3 bases at V and 0 bases at J, with 20 bases in the middle. CDR1 and CDR2 (germline): LNHDA, SQIVND (reference sequence). CDR3 sequence reads: CASSIGIGRGLANYGYTF. The CDR3 DNA follows: TGTGCCAGTAGTATCGGGATAGGCAGAGGCCTAGCTAACTATGGCTACACCTTC.

The chain employs TRBV9 and TRBJ1-1; 7 bases agree with TRBD1. This CDR3 is built from 16 residues. Trimming took 0 bases from V and 3 from J; bases not matched to a gene: 8. Germline loops: CDR1 SGDLS, CDR2 YYNGEE. In DNA form, the CDR3 reads TGTGCCAGCAGCGTAGGTGCAGGGGGAGGGTACACTGAAGCTTTCTTT. Protein product: CASSVGAGGGYTEAFF.

The chain couples TRBV10-1 to TRBJ1-4; D gene unclear. CDR1 is WNHNN, CDR2 SYGVQD, per germline (reference sequence). This CDR3 comprises 13 residues. Trimming cost V 2 bases and J 7 bases, with 8 bases left between them. For the CDR3, the DNA is TGCGCCAGCAGTGAGACCGGCTCTGAAAAACTGTTTTTT. As protein: CASSETGSEKLFF.

DNA for the CDR3: TGCGCCAGCAGCCGATCCCAGGGGCGGAATGAAAAACTGTTTTTT. Protein sequence: CASSRSQGRNEKLFF. The rearrangement links TRBV5-1 to TRBJ1-4, with TRBD1 as a possible D gene (6 bases). Germline V lookup: CDR1 SGHRS, CDR2 YFSETQ. The CDR3 is made up of 15 amino acids. Trimming stripped 4 bases from V and 5 bases from J, with 15 bases between.

The rearrangement links TRBV11-2 to TRBJ2-7; D ambiguous. This CDR3 has 13 residues. Per germline, CDR1 SGHAT and CDR2 FQNNGV. The V and J ends lost 0 bases and 6 bases respectively, with 9 bases between them. CDR3 nucleotide sequence: TGTGCCAGCAGCTTAGATGAGATTCGCGAGCAGTACTTC. It is translated as CASSLDEIREQYF.

The chain uses TRBV18 and TRBJ2-7; D is ambiguous. Germline loops: CDR1 KGHSH, CDR2 LQKENI. This CDR3 has 13 residues. V lost 0 bases to trimming and J lost 6 bases, with 9 bases between them. CDR3 region: CASSPPVRREQYF. The CDR3 bases are TGTGCCAGCTCACCACCGGTCCGGCGCGAGCAGTACTTC.

This clone was counted between two and nine times. The chain employs TRBV28 and TRBJ2-1, with 7 bases aligning to TRBD1. Looked up from germline, CDR1 is MDHEN and CDR2 is SYDVKM. The junction had 22 bases not matched to a gene; V was cut back by 5 bases and J by 0 bases. CDR3 length: 21 residues. The CDR3 nucleotides read TGTGCCAGCAGTGCGACTTGGACAGGCCGACTGCTTGAGAGCTCCTACAATGAGCAGTTCTTC. This encodes CASSATWTGRLLESSYNEQFF.

The chain joins TRBV2 to TRBJ1-2; 7 bases map to TRBD1. J lost 4 bases, V lost 0 bases, and 2 bases had no gene match. The CDR3 covers 14 residues. Germline values: CDR1 SNHLY, CDR2 FYNNEI. The CDR3 DNA reads as TGTGCCAGCAGTGAAGCGGCAGGGGGCTATGGCTACACCTTC. Protein: CASSEAAGGYGYTF.

The gene calls are TRBV28 and TRBJ2-7; TRBD1 matches at 8 bases. Unmatched junction bases numbered 10, after V lost 6 bases and J lost 3 bases. Germline loops: CDR1 MDHEN, CDR2 SYDVKM. The CDR3 covers 15 residues. The CDR3 sequence: CASRPLGTGRYEQYF. The CDR3 region has the DNA TGTGCCAGCAGACCCCTGGGGACAGGCCGCTACGAGCAGTACTTC.

The chain recombines TRBV5-1 with TRBJ2-3, with TRBD2 identical over 10 bases. J gave up 5 bases and V 0 bases, and 6 bases lay outside the gene matches. This CDR3 has 16 amino acids. Per the germline V gene, CDR1 is SGHRS and CDR2 is YFSETQ. The DNA of the CDR3 is TGCGCCAGCAGCTTGGACCTAGCGGGAGATATAGATACGCAGTATTTT. This codes for CASSLDLAGDIDTQYF.

The rearrangement joins TRBV5-1 to TRBJ2-1, with 12 bases identical to TRBD2. The CDR3 totals 15 residues. The germline V gene has CDR1 SGHRS and CDR2 YFSETQ. The J segment lost 7 bases and the V segment lost 4 bases, leaving 6 bases of the junction unmatched. CDR3 DNA: TGCGCCAGCAGCCCAACTAGCGGGAGGTGGAATGAGCAGTTCTTC. The encoded protein is CASSPTSGRWNEQFF. The variable domain in full, with the rest retrieved from reference TRBV5-1 and TRBJ2-1, is KAGVTQTPRYLIKTRGQQVTLSCSPISGHRSVSWYQQTPGQGLQFLFEYFSETQRNKGNFPGRFSGRQFSNSRSEMNVSTLELGDSALYLCASSPTSGRWNEQFFGPGTRLTVL.

The genes are TRBV9 and TRBJ2-1; D unclear. V lost 4 bases, J lost 3 bases, and 8 bases lay in between. This CDR3 contains 13 residues. CDR1 is SGDLS and CDR2 is YYNGEE in the germline V gene. CDR3 sequence: CASSSLIYNEQFF. The CDR3 DNA sequence: TGTGCCAGCAGCTCCCTAATCTACAATGAGCAGTTCTTC.

J is TRBJ1-3 and V is TRBV7-9; no reliable D call. V lost 4 bases, J lost 2 bases, and 15 bases lay in between. Germline values: CDR1 SEHNR, CDR2 FQNEAQ (reference sequence). The length of the CDR3 is 16 residues. CDR3 DNA sequence: TGTGCCAGCAGCTCAAAGAGCGAGGTCCCTGGAAACACCATATATTTT. The encoded protein is CASSSKSEVPGNTIYF.

This sequence joins TRBV29-1 and TRBJ1-1; perhaps TRBD1 as D (6 bases). Trimming took off 4 bases at V and 8 bases at J, with 11 bases between the two ends. Germline-derived CDR1 and CDR2 are SQVTM and ANQGSEA. The CDR3 loop spans 11 amino acids. CDR3 DNA: TGCAGCGTTGGGACAGAGGGGGAAGCTTTCTTT. Residues: CSVGTEGEAFF. Together with reference TRBV29-1 and TRBJ1-1, the CDR3 gives the full variable domain: SAVISQKPSRDICQRGTSLTIQCQVDSQVTMMFWYRQQPGQSLTLIATANQGSEATYESGFVIDKFPISRPNLTFSTLTVSNMSPEDSSIYLCSVGTEGEAFFGQGTRLTVV.

The chain links TRBV27 to TRBJ2-7; D is possibly TRBD2 (6 bases). Trimming took off 3 bases at V and 6 bases at J, with 9 bases between the two ends. Germline CDR1 is MNHEY and CDR2 is SMNVEV (reference sequence). CDR3 length equals 12 residues. The CDR3 region is CASSFFGGEQYF. DNA of the CDR3: TGTGCCAGCAGTTTCTTCGGGGGCGAGCAGTACTTC.

The V call is TRBV28, the J call TRBJ1-2; D is perhaps TRBD1 (5 bases). The CDR3 runs 14 residues. V lost 10 bases to trimming and J lost 4 bases, with 19 bases between them. Germline lookup yields CDR1 MDHEN and CDR2 SYDVKM. The CDR3 loop reads CATGRGGAFYGYTF. The CDR3 coding sequence is TGTGCCACCGGGCGAGGAGGGGCCTTCTATGGCTACACCTTC.

The rearrangement links TRBV9 to TRBJ1-3; D not certain. Germline-derived CDR1 and CDR2 are SGDLS and YYNGEE. V was trimmed by 6 bases and J by 0 bases, leaving 10 bases between them. The CDR3 loop spans 14 amino acids. As DNA, the CDR3 is TGTGCCAGCACTCGAACGGGCTCTGGAAACACCATATATTTT. Residues: CASTRTGSGNTIYF.

This chain links TRBV27 with TRBJ2-5, with 8 positions matching TRBD1. CDR1 and CDR2 (germline): MNHEY, SMNVEV (reference sequence). The CDR3 runs to 19 residues. With 5 bases clipped from V and 5 bases from J, the junction kept 22 bases outside the gene matches. CDR3 sequence reads: CASSPRTGRPSGNMETQYF. The CDR3 DNA follows: TGTGCCAGCAGTCCCCGGACAGGGAGGCCTTCGGGGAATATGGAGACCCAGTACTTC.

In nucleotides, the CDR3 is TGTGCCAGCAGCACGTCTAGCGGTGGGACTTATACGCAGTATTTT. It is translated as CASSTSSGGTYTQYF. This chain links TRBV5-4 with TRBJ2-3; TRBD2 aligns across 7 bases. Germline CDR1 SGHNT, CDR2 YYREEE (reference sequence). This CDR3 is built from 15 residues. Trimming took 4 bases from V and 7 from J; bases not matched to a gene: 12.

This clone occurred once. The chain combines TRBV19 with TRBJ2-3; 11 nucleotides match TRBD2. Germline V gene data show CDR1 as LNHDA and CDR2 as SQIVND (reference sequence). J gave up 4 bases and V 6 bases, and 6 bases lay outside the gene matches. The CDR3 is 15 amino acids. The DNA of the CDR3 is TGTGCCAGTAGCTATAGCGGGAGGGCCGCAGATACGCAGTATTTT. Residues: CASSYSGRAADTQYF. Supplemented by reference TRBV19 and TRBJ2-3, the full variable domain reads DGGITQSPKYLFRKEGQNVTLSCEQNLNHDAMYWYRQDPGQGLRLIYYSQIVNDFQKGDIAEGYSVSREKKESFPLTVTSAQKNPTAFYLCASSYSGRAADTQYFGPGTRLTVL.